These 8 T cell receptor beta chains share one sample of origin, sequenced in a study of CD8 T cells in Susac syndrome. With random hexamers, reverse transcription was performed on about 0.5 to 1 ug of RNA. Each CDR3 protein gets one entry after TCRdb re-called the immunoSEQ multiplex PCR reads with MiXCR. The sample has about 240,000 distinct CDR3 sequences, approximately 95% seen once. The sequenced sample was CD4+ T cells from PBMCs. The source of these receptors is a human donor with Susac syndrome.

The chain links TRBV29-1 to TRBJ1-2; D remains unclear. Germline V lookup: CDR1 SQVTM, CDR2 ANQGSEA. There are 12 residues in the CDR3. The V gene lost 4 bases and the J gene lost 4 bases, with 10 bases spanning the gap. The CDR3 DNA is TGCAGCGTTGCCATCCCTCCCTATGGCTACACCTTC. It is translated as CSVAIPPYGYTF.

The rearrangement uses TRBV29-1 and TRBJ1-1; maybe TRBD1 (5 bases). V was cut by 3 bases and J by 7 bases, with 12 bases left in between. Germline V gene sequence: CDR1 SQVTM, CDR2 ANQGSEA. The CDR3 sequence is 12 residues long. For the CDR3, the DNA is TGCAGCGTTGAGGGGGGAAGGGGTGAAGCTTTCTTT. Translating gives CSVEGGRGEAFF.

The V call is TRBV9, the J call TRBJ2-3, with D maybe TRBD2 (6 bases). The ends were cut back, 5 bases at V and 6 bases at J, with 22 bases in the middle. Germline lookup yields CDR1 SGDLS and CDR2 YYNGEE. The CDR3 has 16 residues. Here the CDR3 reads CASRSAPEGWMDTQYF. For the CDR3, the DNA is TGTGCCAGCAGGAGCGCACCGGAGGGGTGGATGGATACGCAGTATTTT.

The rearrangement joins TRBV20-1 to TRBJ2-3; 8 nucleotides match TRBD2. CDR3 length: 15 amino acids. Germline loops: CDR1 DFQATT, CDR2 SNEGSKA (reference sequence). V shed 1 base, J shed 4 bases, and the junction held 7 bases outside the gene matches. The CDR3 nucleotides are TGCAGTGCTAGAGTACCGGGAGGGGTGGCAGATACGCAGTATTTT. Protein: CSARVPGGVADTQYF.

The V and J genes are TRBV7-3 and TRBJ2-1; 8 bases are shared with TRBD2. Per germline, CDR1 SGHTA and CDR2 FQGTGA. J lost 2 bases, V lost 5 bases, and 5 bases had no gene match. This CDR3 comprises 15 residues. CDR3 amino acids: CASSKPGLAYNEQFF. The CDR3 DNA is TGTGCCAGCAGCAAACCGGGACTAGCCTACAATGAGCAGTTCTTC.

This clonotype appeared once. CDR3 amino acids: CSARDRAGQYF. CDR3 DNA: TGCAGTGCTAGAGATCGAGCGGGGCAGTACTTC. The chain employs TRBV20-1 and TRBJ2-5, with 7 nucleotides matching TRBD2. The CDR3 length is 11 residues. In germline, CDR1 is DFQATT, CDR2 SNEGSKA (reference sequence). V shed 0 bases, J shed 11 bases, and the junction held 3 bases outside the gene matches.

The CDR3 DNA sequence: TGTGCCAGCAGCCCTTGGACAGGGGAAGCTTTCTTT. This gives the protein CASSPWTGEAFF. The rearrangement uses TRBV3-1 and TRBJ1-1; 8 bases are shared with TRBD1. The CDR3 runs 12 residues. Trimming cost V 4 bases and J 8 bases; bases outside gene matches: 3. Germline CDR1 reads LGHDT; CDR2 reads YNNKEL (reference sequence).

This chain uses TRBV6-5 with TRBJ2-7; D is possibly TRBD2 (5 bases). V lost 10 bases to trimming and J lost 5 bases, with 18 bases between them. Per the germline V gene, CDR1 is MNHEY and CDR2 is SVGAGI. The CDR3 has 13 residues. The CDR3 sequence is CATNRGPPHEQYF. The CDR3 nucleotides are TGTGCCACCAACCGGGGTCCCCCCCACGAGCAGTACTTC.